This entry lists 10 T cell receptor beta chains sequenced from one sample in a study of cytomegalovirus exposure and HLA in healthy donors. Assay: immunoSEQ multiplex PCR; the TCRdb copy retains only in-frame clones and omits some. The data contain 82,000 or so clones, 90% to 95% of them singletons. Sequenced input: PBMCs. The receptors were sampled from a man between 18 and 35 years old in good health and CMV-seronegative.

The chain joins TRBV28 to TRBJ1-5; no clear D gene. The germline V and J ends were trimmed by 9 bases and 0 bases, with 15 bases remaining between them. There are 15 residues in the CDR3. Germline CDR1 MDHEN, CDR2 SYDVKM. This chain's CDR3 is CASIRGGPSNQPQHF. Written as DNA, the CDR3 is TGTGCCAGTATTCGAGGCGGCCCTAGCAATCAGCCCCAGCATTTT.

A single count supports this clone. The V call is TRBV5-4, the J call TRBJ2-4, with D possibly TRBD2 on 6 matching bases. The CDR3 is 16 residues long. The V end was cut by 2 bases, the J end by 5 bases, with 17 bases between. Germline V gene data show CDR1 as SGHNT and CDR2 as YYREEE (reference sequence). The CDR3 DNA reads TGTGCCAGCAGCTTATCCATCGCGGGGACCGAAAACATTCAGTACTTC. This encodes CASSLSIAGTENIQYF.

CDR3 sequence reads: CASRGVTGELFF. CDR3 nucleotide sequence: TGTGCCAGCCGGGGGGTAACCGGGGAGCTGTTTTTT. This chain uses TRBV21-1 with TRBJ2-2; the listed D gene, TRBD2, was not tested against the DNA. TRBV21-1 has pseudogene status. This CDR3 contains 12 residues.

V gene TRBV20-1 combines with J gene TRBJ2-1; possible D gene TRBD1, 6 bases. CDR1 is DFQATT, CDR2 SNEGSKA, per germline (reference sequence). V was pared by 7 bases and J by 13 bases, with 11 bases between. This CDR3 spans 9 amino acids. CDR3 sequence reads: CSGGPRQFF. The CDR3 coding sequence is TGCAGTGGGGGGCCCAGACAGTTCTTC.

This clone was seen a single time. The chain links TRBV6-1 to TRBJ2-2; D not resolved. V was shortened by 2 bases and J by 2 bases, with 9 bases between the two germline ends. The CDR3 length is 15 residues. CDR1 MNHNS and CDR2 SASEGT come from the germline V gene. The CDR3 nucleotides read TGTGCCAGCAGTGAATTGGCGGTAAACACCGGGGAGCTGTTTTTT. Protein sequence: CASSELAVNTGELFF.

The rearrangement links TRBV19 to TRBJ2-7; 10 nucleotides line up with TRBD2. Looked up from germline, CDR1 is LNHDA and CDR2 is SQIVND (reference sequence). V lost 10 bases, J lost 8 bases, and 11 bases stayed unmatched. CDR3 length: 13 residues. The CDR3 loop reads CATRPASGGKQYF. CDR3 DNA: TGTGCCACCCGCCCCGCTAGCGGGGGAAAGCAGTACTTC.

The rearrangement links TRBV27 to TRBJ1-1, with 7 bases matching TRBD1. V lost 6 bases, J lost 7 bases, and 8 bases stayed unmatched. The germline V gene has CDR1 MNHEY and CDR2 SMNVEV (reference sequence). This CDR3 is built from 13 residues. This CDR3 is CASRAQGEGEAFF. In DNA form, the CDR3 reads TGTGCCAGCAGGGCCCAGGGGGAAGGTGAAGCTTTCTTT.

The CDR3 DNA is TGTGCCAGCAGCACCACCCGGGGGTCTGGAAACACCATATATTTT. This encodes CASSTTRGSGNTIYF. The V call is TRBV9, the J call TRBJ1-3; perhaps TRBD1 as D (5 bases). Germline CDR1 and CDR2: SGDLS and YYNGEE. V was trimmed by 4 bases and J by 1 base, leaving 12 bases between them. This CDR3 has 15 residues.

The rearrangement links TRBV11-2 to TRBJ2-1, with TRBD1 identical over 8 bases. Trimming cost V 4 bases and J 3 bases; bases outside gene matches: 5. CDR3 length: 15 amino acids. From germline, CDR1 is SGHAT and CDR2 FQNNGV. The CDR3 DNA is TGTGCCAGCAGCTATGGACAGGGTTACTACAATGAGCAGTTCTTC. Translation gives CASSYGQGYYNEQFF. Full variable domain (rest looked up from reference TRBV11-2 and TRBJ2-1): EAGVAQSPRYKIIEKRQSVAFWCNPISGHATLYWYQQILGQGPKLLIQFQNNGVVDDSQLPKDRFSAERLKGVDSTLKIQPAKLEDSAVYLCASSYGQGYYNEQFFGPGTRLTVL.

The V and J genes are TRBV5-1 and TRBJ2-7, with 11 bases aligning to TRBD2. J lost 0 bases, V lost 3 bases, and 5 bases had no gene match. This CDR3 comprises 16 residues. CDR1 is SGHRS and CDR2 is YFSETQ in the germline V gene. The CDR3 is CASSWGTSGYSYEQYF. The DNA for the CDR3 is TGCGCCAGCAGCTGGGGGACTAGCGGCTACTCCTACGAGCAGTACTTC. Drawing the rest from reference TRBV5-1 and TRBJ2-7, the complete variable domain is KAGVTQTPRYLIKTRGQQVTLSCSPISGHRSVSWYQQTPGQGLQFLFEYFSETQRNKGNFPGRFSGRQFSNSRSEMNVSTLELGDSALYLCASSWGTSGYSYEQYFGPGTRLTVT.